This T cell receptor beta chain was retrieved from a study of cytomegalovirus exposure and HLA in healthy donors. For the study at large: HLA-typed donors contributed about 85 million unique TCRs, which were held in an early data release. Notes on the study in general: Researchers left out some V segments, among them TRBV6-2 and TRBV6-3, as indistinguishable.

Likely unrecorded immune exposures existed in these nominally healthy donors. As for this clone: Its target is not known.

V dropped 3 bases and J dropped 0 bases, with 12 bases sitting between them. Per the germline V gene, CDR1 is SGHNT and CDR2 is YENEEA. The CDR3 extends over 16 amino acids. Both 60 Vbeta primers and 13 Jbeta primers went into the PCR. Profiling relied on immunoSEQ multiplex PCR, and the TCRdb table lists in-frame clones only, not all of them. The sample carries 150,000 to 200,000 clones, around 75% recorded once. This clonotype originated in a male donor in good health and CMV-seronegative. The sample consisted of PBMCs. The rearrangement joins TRBV11-3 to TRBJ2-1; maybe TRBD2 (5 bases). CDR3 nucleotide sequence: TGTGCCAGCAGCTTGGGAGCGCCCAGCTCCTACAATGAGCAGTTCTTC. Translation gives CASSLGAPSSYNEQFF.